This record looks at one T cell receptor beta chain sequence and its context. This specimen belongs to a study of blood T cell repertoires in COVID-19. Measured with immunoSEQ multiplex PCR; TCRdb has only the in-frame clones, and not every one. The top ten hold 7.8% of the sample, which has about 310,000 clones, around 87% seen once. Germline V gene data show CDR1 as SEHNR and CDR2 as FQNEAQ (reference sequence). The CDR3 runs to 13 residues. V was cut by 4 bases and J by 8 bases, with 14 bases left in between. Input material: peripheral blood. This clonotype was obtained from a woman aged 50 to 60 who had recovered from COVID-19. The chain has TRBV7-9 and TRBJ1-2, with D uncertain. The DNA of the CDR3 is TGTGCCAGCAGCTCGCGAGGGTCGGGAGGCTACACCTTC. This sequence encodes CASSSRGSGGYTF.